Each of the 21 T cell receptor beta chains below was sequenced from the same sample in a study of shared clonotypes between healthy human individuals. CD45RO-negative, CCR7-selected cells formed the naive CD8 fraction, which excluded terminally differentiated effector memory CD45RA+ cells. Assay used: immunoSEQ multiplex PCR; TCRdb lists only in-frame clones, some missing. The data contain 2 million to 2.5 million clones, 85% to 95% of them seen just once; the ten biggest clones take up over 1.5%. Sequenced: naive CD8+ T cells from PBMCs. The receptors were sampled from a man in his late teens or twenties in good health. Some clones in this sample may be carry-over from other donors' samples.

The DNA for the CDR3 is TGTGCCAGCAGCCCGGGGGCGGGAGTAGTTTGGCAGTTCTTC. Residues: CASSPGAGVVWQFF. The rearrangement joins TRBV5-4 to TRBJ2-1; perhaps TRBD2 as D (7 bases). The CDR3 is 14 residues long. V lost 4 bases, J lost 12 bases, and 20 bases lay in between. The germline CDR1 and CDR2 sequences are SGHNT and YYREEE (reference sequence).

The chain has TRBV18 and TRBJ2-3, with D hard to call. The CDR3 is made up of 14 amino acids. V gave up 2 bases and J gave up 1 base, with 7 bases separating them. Germline loops: CDR1 KGHSH, CDR2 LQKENI. The DNA of the CDR3 is TGTGCCAGCTCACCATGGAAAGGCACAGATACGCAGTATTTT. This translates into CASSPWKGTDTQYF.

As regards this clone: Other DNA sequences of this sample code for an identical CDR3. This rearrangement joins TRBV5-6 to TRBJ1-2; 11 bases map to TRBD1. Germline CDR1 and CDR2: SGHDT and YYEEEE. The CDR3 is 15 residues long. V lost 4 bases, J lost 4 bases, and 6 bases stayed unmatched. The CDR3 here is CASSLGTGGSYGYTF. The CDR3 region has the DNA TGTGCCAGCAGCCTAGGGACAGGGGGATCCTATGGCTACACCTTC.

The V and J genes are TRBV6-1 and TRBJ2-7, with no clear D. The germline V and J ends were trimmed by 8 bases and 1 base, with 15 bases remaining between them. CDR3 length: 14 amino acids. Looked up from germline, CDR1 is MNHNS and CDR2 is SASEGT. DNA for the CDR3: TGTGCCAGCTGTACAGACGTGGTATCCTACGAGCAGTACTTC. Its protein is CASCTDVVSYEQYF.

This clone was seen a few times. The V call is TRBV4-2, the J call TRBJ1-5; D not resolved. Trimming took 0 bases from V and 0 from J, leaving 18 bases between them. CDR3 length: 19 amino acids. Germline-derived CDR1 and CDR2 are LGHNA and YNFKEQ. CDR3 in DNA: TGTGCCAGCAGCCAAGATAAAGAGCTGGTTAGCCGTAGCAATCAGCCCCAGCATTTT. This encodes CASSQDKELVSRSNQPQHF.

V is TRBV7-9 and J is TRBJ2-2; 8 bases agree with TRBD1. Germline values: CDR1 SEHNR, CDR2 FQNEAQ (reference sequence). The CDR3 is 17 amino acids. The trim removed 5 bases at V and 7 bases at J, leaving 15 bases unmatched. CDR3 loop: CASSPGAGGRGDGELFF. The CDR3 DNA reads TGTGCCAGCAGCCCGGGAGCAGGGGGCCGTGGGGACGGGGAGCTGTTTTTT.

Notes on this clone: Other nucleotide sequences from this sample produce the same CDR3. The rearrangement uses TRBV18 and TRBJ1-1; no firm D call. Germline V gene lookup returns CDR1 KGHSH and CDR2 LQKENI. With 3 bases removed from V and 3 bases from J, the gap between germline ends came to 5 bases. This CDR3 spans 12 amino acids. Written as DNA, the CDR3 is TGTGCCAGCTCACCGGGTGACACTGAAGCTTTCTTT. It translates to CASSPGDTEAFF.

The chain is built from TRBV19 and TRBJ2-1, with TRBD2 matching over 7 bases. CDR3 length: 14 amino acids. Germline values: CDR1 LNHDA, CDR2 SQIVND (reference sequence). J gave up 4 bases and V 7 bases, and 7 bases lay outside the gene matches. CDR3 sequence: CASKSGIGYNEQFF. For the CDR3, the DNA is TGTGCCAGTAAAAGCGGGATAGGGTACAATGAGCAGTTCTTC. Full variable domain (outside the CDR3, taken from reference TRBV19 and TRBJ2-1): DGGITQSPKYLFRKEGQNVTLSCEQNLNHDAMYWYRQDPGQGLRLIYYSQIVNDFQKGDIAEGYSVSREKKESFPLTVTSAQKNPTAFYLCASKSGIGYNEQFFGPGTRLTVL.

The chain is built from TRBV5-6 and TRBJ1-4; D call uncertain. Deletions cut 4 bases from V and 7 bases from J, with 14 bases between. The length of the CDR3 is 14 residues. From germline, CDR1 is SGHDT and CDR2 YYEEEE. The CDR3 DNA reads TGTGCCAGCAGCCTTCGGGGTGGCGGTGAAAAACTGTTTTTT. Its protein product is CASSLRGGGEKLFF. The full variable domain, rest sourced from reference TRBV5-6 and TRBJ1-4, is DAGVTQSPTHLIKTRGQQVTLRCSPKSGHDTVSWYQQALGQGPQFIFQYYEEEERQRGNFPDRFSGHQFPNYSSELNVNALLLGDSALYLCASSLRGGGEKLFFGSGTQLSVL.

J is TRBJ2-3 and V is TRBV13; TRBD1 aligns across 8 bases. V shed 0 bases and J 7 bases; nucleotides not matched to a gene: 6. Germline CDR1 and CDR2: PRHDT and FYEKMQ (reference sequence). This CDR3 is 15 amino acids long. The CDR3 DNA reads as TGTGCCAGCAGCTTAGGGACAGGGGAAGGGTATACGCAGTATTTT. As protein: CASSLGTGEGYTQYF.

The J gene is TRBJ1-1, the V gene TRBV4-1; perhaps TRBD1 as D (5 bases). This CDR3 has 16 amino acids. V was trimmed by 0 bases and J by 1 base, leaving 12 bases between them. Germline lookup yields CDR1 MGHRA and CDR2 YSYEKL. In nucleotides, the CDR3 is TGCGCCAGCAGCCAAGACCCGGGGGGGGAGAACACTGAAGCTTTCTTT. The encoded protein is CASSQDPGGENTEAFF.

This clone was observed once. The chain employs TRBV6-5 and TRBJ1-1, with D unclear. The CDR3 is made up of 14 amino acids. V gave up 6 bases and J gave up 4 bases, with 15 bases separating them. Germline CDR1 reads MNHEY; CDR2 reads SVGAGI. DNA for the CDR3: TGTGCCAGCAGCGACCAAGTCGTAGGCACTGAAGCTTTCTTT. Its protein product is CASSDQVVGTEAFF.

The chain combines TRBV19 with TRBJ2-7, with TRBD1 as a possible D gene (6 bases). V lost 1 base and J 3 bases, leaving 13 bases between the germline ends. Germline-derived CDR1 and CDR2 are LNHDA and SQIVND (reference sequence). The CDR3 has 15 amino acids. CDR3 sequence: CASSIVPGHIYEQYF. In DNA form, the CDR3 reads TGTGCCAGTAGTATAGTTCCGGGACATATCTACGAGCAGTACTTC.

The chain links TRBV27 to TRBJ2-7, with TRBD1 matching 9 bases. V dropped 8 bases and J dropped 5; count of bases not matched to a gene: 16. CDR3 size: 16 residues. Germline CDR1 MNHEY, CDR2 SMNVEV (reference sequence). The CDR3 coding sequence is TGTGCCAGCCATAGCGTGGGGACAGGGATCTTCCACGAGCAGTACTTC. Amino acid sequence: CASHSVGTGIFHEQYF.

The J gene is TRBJ1-5, the V gene TRBV4-1; D gene uncertain. V lost 1 base, J lost 7 bases, and 11 bases lay in between. The CDR3 length is 14 residues. CDR1 and CDR2 (germline): MGHRA, YSYEKL. The chain's CDR3 is CASSQGAGGQPQHF. The CDR3 DNA follows: TGCGCCAGCAGCCAAGGGGCGGGCGGGCAGCCCCAGCATTTT.

The rearrangement joins TRBV19 to TRBJ2-3, with 9 bases matching TRBD2. The V and J ends lost 1 base and 10 bases, in that order; junction bases with no gene match: 12. Per germline, CDR1 LNHDA and CDR2 SQIVND (reference sequence). This CDR3 is 16 amino acids long. The CDR3 is CASSIGGGVSRPPQYF. CDR3 coding DNA: TGTGCCAGTAGTATAGGCGGGGGGGTTAGTCGGCCTCCGCAGTATTTT.

The chain carries TRBV7-2 and TRBJ2-5; D possibly uses TRBD1 or TRBD2 (5 bases each). Germline V CDR1 and CDR2: SGHTA, FQGNSA. V was shortened by 1 base and J by 1 base, with 16 bases between the two germline ends. The CDR3 consists of 17 residues. The CDR3 bases are TGTGCCAGCAGCTTAGAATCGATGGGACGGATCCAAGAGACCCAGTACTTC. Its protein product is CASSLESMGRIQETQYF.

DNA for the CDR3: TGTGCCAGCAGCTTTGAAAGGGATTACGAGCAGTACTTC. It specifies CASSFERDYEQYF. The chain links TRBV7-9 to TRBJ2-5; D is undetermined. Near its end, the DNA agrees better with TRBJ2-7, so the J call may be wrong. CDR3 length: 13 residues. The germline gives CDR1 SEHNR, CDR2 FQNEAQ (reference sequence).

On this clone itself: Other DNA sequences of this sample code for an identical CDR3. V and J are TRBV6-6 and TRBJ2-7; the D is unclear. The germline CDR1 and CDR2 sequences are MNHNY and SVGAGI (reference sequence). The V end lost 0 bases, the J end lost 3 bases, and 6 bases lay between the germline ends. The CDR3 length is 13 residues. The CDR3 nucleotides are TGTGCCAGCAGTTACTCCCAGGACTACGAGCAGTACTTC. It translates to CASSYSQDYEQYF.

The J gene is TRBJ2-3, the V gene TRBV9; 11 bases map to TRBD2. The germline gives CDR1 SGDLS, CDR2 YYNGEE. CDR3 length: 17 amino acids. The J segment lost 3 bases and the V segment lost 4 bases, leaving 10 bases of the junction unmatched. The CDR3 bases are TGTGCCAGCAGCCCAAGCTTTCGACTAGCGGGAACAGATACGCAGTATTTT. It translates to CASSPSFRLAGTDTQYF.

This clone appeared a single time. This may be a read error, as it is one base from a much larger clone. The gene calls are TRBV7-9 and TRBJ1-5, with D hard to call. The CDR3 has 12 amino acids. Trimming removed 1 base from V and 5 bases from J, with 3 bases in between. Germline CDR1 and CDR2: SEHNR and FQNEAQ (reference sequence). The CDR3 is CASSLGHQPQHF. In nucleotides, the CDR3 is TGTGCCAGCAGCTTAGGGCATCAGCCCCAGCATTTT.